This TCR beta chain is drawn from a study of PD-L1 blockade in urothelial cancer. TCRdb keeps only in-frame clones here, not all; method: immunoSEQ multiplex PCR. The sample has roughly 42,000 clones, roughly 89% seen once. Time point indicated: peripheral blood 6 weeks after treatment start. Per the germline V gene, CDR1 is SQVTM and CDR2 is ANQGSEA. Trimming shortened V by 7 bases and J by 1 base, and 11 bases separated the two germline ends. CDR3 size: 13 residues. The chain combines TRBV29-1 with TRBJ2-1; D remains unclear. Specimen: PBMCs, collected around atezolizumab (anti-PD-L1) treatment. This TCR was recovered from an older man with urothelial cancer. In nucleotides, the CDR3 is TGCAGCGCAATAAGCGAATCCTACAATGAGCAGTTCTTC. It translates to CSAISESYNEQFF.